Following are 13 T cell receptor beta chains from one sample sequenced in a study of shared clonotypes between healthy human individuals. Only in-frame clones appear in the TCRdb table, and some are missing; sequencing was by immunoSEQ multiplex PCR. Among 2.3 million or so clones listed, 85% to 95% were seen once. Sequencing input: naive CD4+ T cells from PBMCs. The subset is: CD45RA+ positively selected. These receptors all come from a young man in good health. Some clones in this sample may be carry-over from other donors' samples.

The rearrangement links TRBV6-4 to TRBJ2-7, with TRBD1 matching over 7 bases. This CDR3 is built from 13 residues. V dropped 6 bases and J dropped 7; count of bases not matched to a gene: 9. Germline V gene sequence: CDR1 MRHNA, CDR2 SNTAGT. CDR3: CASSYDRAGEQYF. The DNA for the CDR3 is TGTGCCAGCAGCTACGACAGGGCCGGGGAGCAGTACTTC.

This clone was detected once. This sequence joins TRBV6-8 and TRBJ2-3, with 7 bases identical to TRBD2. V lost 3 bases to trimming and J lost 7 bases; unmatched junction nucleotides: 7. CDR1 MNHGY and CDR2 SAAAGT come from the germline V gene. This CDR3 region has 14 residues. CDR3 loop: CASSYAGEVYTQYF. For the CDR3, the DNA is TGTGCCAGCAGTTATGCGGGAGAGGTGTATACGCAGTATTTT.

In DNA, the CDR3 is TGTGCCTGGAAAATTGGGTCTGAGACCCAGTACTTC. The encoded protein is CAWKIGSETQYF. The chain joins TRBV30 to TRBJ2-5, with D uncertain. Trimming removed 4 bases at V and 5 bases at J, with 11 bases between. The germline V gene encodes CDR1 GTSNPN and CDR2 SVGIG (reference sequence). This CDR3 is built from 12 residues.

This chain joins TRBV5-1 and TRBJ2-5, with TRBD2 matching over 7 bases. The J segment lost 5 bases and the V segment lost 4 bases, leaving 8 bases of the junction unmatched. CDR3 size: 14 residues. Germline CDR1 SGHRS, CDR2 YFSETQ. In DNA, the CDR3 is TGCGCCAGCAGCCTACTGGGAGGGAAGGAGACCCAGTACTTC. Amino acids: CASSLLGGKETQYF.

J is TRBJ2-6 and V is TRBV11-3; TRBD1 might be the D (5 bases). Between the trimmed V and J ends, which lost 10 bases and 0 bases, there was a span of 10 bases. Germline-derived CDR1 and CDR2 are SGHNT and YENEEA. The CDR3 consists of 14 residues. The CDR3 region has the DNA TGTGCCACCGAACAGGACTCTGGGGCCAACGTCCTGACTTTC. This sequence encodes CATEQDSGANVLTF.

This sequence joins TRBV30 and TRBJ1-2; 12 bases fit TRBD1. This CDR3 region has 19 residues. V lost 2 bases, J lost 0 bases, and 13 bases stayed unmatched. Germline V gene lookup returns CDR1 GTSNPN and CDR2 SVGIG (reference sequence). CDR3 nucleotide sequence: TGTGCCTGGAGTCATCCCCCCGGGACAGGGGGCCCAGCTAACTATGGCTACACCTTC. This encodes CAWSHPPGTGGPANYGYTF.

V is TRBV7-2 and J is TRBJ2-7; no clear D. Trimming stripped 5 bases from V and 0 bases from J, with 8 bases between. In germline, CDR1 is SGHTA, CDR2 FQGNSA. There are 13 residues in the CDR3. CDR3 coding DNA: TGTGCCAGCAGCCCCCGTTTCTCCTACGAGCAGTACTTC. Its translation is CASSPRFSYEQYF.

Comments on this clone: Different DNA sequences within this sample yield the same CDR3. This chain connects TRBV28 to TRBJ1-2; no reliable D call. This CDR3 is 12 amino acids long. Germline V gives CDR1 MDHEN, CDR2 SYDVKM. Trimming removed 6 bases from V and 5 bases from J, with 10 bases in between. CDR3 DNA: TGTGCCAGCAGCCTCCGTACGTATGGCTACACCTTC. This gives the protein CASSLRTYGYTF.

This CDR3 is CSVLTTGPWAEAFF. CDR3 in DNA: TGCAGCGTCCTAACGACGGGCCCATGGGCTGAAGCTTTCTTT. The chain joins TRBV29-1 to TRBJ1-1; D uncertain. This CDR3 has 14 amino acids. Trimming stripped 6 bases from V and 6 bases from J, with 20 bases between. Germline V gene sequence: CDR1 SQVTM, CDR2 ANQGSEA. The full variable domain, rest sourced from reference TRBV29-1 and TRBJ1-1, is SAVISQKPSRDICQRGTSLTIQCQVDSQVTMMFWYRQQPGQSLTLIATANQGSEATYESGFVIDKFPISRPNLTFSTLTVSNMSPEDSSIYLCSVLTTGPWAEAFFGQGTRLTVV.

V gene TRBV5-8 combines with J gene TRBJ2-1; D gene unclear. V lost 1 base, J lost 7 bases, and 12 bases lay in between. The germline V gene encodes CDR1 SGHTS and CDR2 YDEGEE. The CDR3 consists of 14 residues. The CDR3 protein is CASSLPPAKNEQFF. The DNA for the CDR3 is TGTGCCAGCAGCTTGCCCCCCGCTAAGAATGAGCAGTTCTTC.

The rearrangement links TRBV10-2 to TRBJ1-3, with a possible D match to TRBD1 (5 bases). CDR3 length: 15 residues. Germline CDR1 reads WSHSY; CDR2 reads SAAADI. Deletions cut 6 bases from V and 4 bases from J, with 16 bases between. Here the CDR3 DNA reads TGCGCCAGCAGGGATCAGGGTAGATCGGGAAACACCATATATTTT. Amino acid sequence: CASRDQGRSGNTIYF.

In regard to this clone: The sample contains more than one DNA sequence encoding this CDR3. J is TRBJ2-5 and V is TRBV18; unclear D gene. V was pared by 3 bases and J by 2 bases, with 10 bases between. CDR3 length equals 14 residues. CDR1 and CDR2 from the germline V gene are KGHSH and LQKENI. The CDR3 nucleotides read TGTGCCAGCTCACCCTTGGACCGTCAAGAGACCCAGTACTTC. The encoded protein is CASSPLDRQETQYF.

V usage is TRBV2 and J usage is TRBJ2-6; 15 bases align to TRBD2. Germline loops: CDR1 SNHLY, CDR2 FYNNEI. V gave up 8 bases and J gave up 0 bases; unmatched junction bases: 5. The CDR3 is made up of 18 amino acids. CDR3 sequence reads: CASGGLAGGASGANVLTF. The CDR3 DNA sequence: TGTGCCAGCGGCGGACTAGCGGGAGGGGCCTCTGGGGCCAACGTCCTGACTTTC.